This TCR beta chain was sequenced during a study of beta chain features in type 1 diabetes (dated by TCRdb to between 2017 and 2018). Some background on the complete study: Patients and healthy donors did not differ in mean age, gender distribution, total cell number or subset yield. A total of 90 million to 140 million sorted cells were examined across all samples, and RNA yield correlated strongly with the number of cells per subset. The study compared TCRB repertoires of sorted circulating CD4+ T cell subsets between recently diagnosed type 1 diabetes patients and matched healthy donors. Naive and central memory subsets were obtained from all 30 or so donors, but regulatory and stem cell-like memory subsets were isolated from only 8 patients and about eight healthy donors.

The entire amount of isolated RNA was reverse transcribed using the High Capacity cDNA Reverse Transcription Kit, so the sequenced TCRB transcripts were expressed ones. Deep immunoSEQ sequencing was performed on naive, central memory and regulatory T cell samples, with an average of about 3.6 million total reads per sample. Sorted cells were lysed in RLT buffer, and RNA was extracted using DNase-treated RNeasy Micro or Mini kits according to cell number. Each cell subset was processed separately to prevent cross-contamination, with patient and healthy donor samples processed together. The immunoSEQ multiplex PCR was used to amplify TCRB sequences from cDNA, generating 87-bp fragments that spanned the CDR3 region. Sequencing of the amplicons was performed on the Illumina HiSeq platform. Turning to the authors' computational methods: PCR bias was computationally corrected using synthetic template baselines, reads within Hamming distance 2 were collapsed, and singletons that could not be merged were discarded. Reads were aligned against IMGT to assign V, D and J genes, CDR3 length and insertions or deletions at six rearrangement sites. Within each subset, clonotype counts were normalized to sorted cell number, after which true diversity and Gini coefficients were computed with the tcR R package. The overlap coefficient, calculated on TCRB nucleotide sequences, was used to quantify repertoire sharing. Out-of-frame TCRB sequences from naive cells were analyzed as a proxy for the pre-selection repertoire. TCRdb stores this immuneACCESS table with in-frame sequences only. Part of the clones is absent; in the studies checked, under half of the shortfall reflects unresolved V genes, and no reason is known for the rest. V, J and clone size reflect that table, while D and trimming were determined from the DNA. The sample table records around 330,000 clones; roughly 11% of these occur just once. The ten top clones hold about 0.014% of the sample.

This clone showed up just a few times. Its antigen specificity is not known. There are no base qualities to consult, and no much larger clone falls within one base. Sequences SEHNR (CDR1) and FQNEAQ (CDR2) are obtained from the germline V gene (reference sequence). Relative to germline, V is 5 bases shorter and J is 6 bases shorter, with 11 bases between their ends. Reading from cysteine to phenylalanine, the CDR3 counts 13 amino acids. Just CDR3 DNA is preserved here, 39 bases in frame from base 1. Each donor gave one peripheral blood draw, averaging approximately 0.11 L, which was collected into heparinised tubes. A BD FACSAria II was used to sort naive, central memory, regulatory and stem cell-like memory CD4+ T cells with a panel that included CD45RO, CCR7, CD25, CD127, CD95 and CD27. All sorted populations exceeded 95% purity. Right away, PBMCs were isolated by Lymphoprep density gradient centrifugation and were stained directly, with no culture step. So that batch effects would be minimized, each experiment stained and sorted samples in pairs, pairing one healthy donor with one patient.

The study at large found these results: At VDJ recombination sites, type 1 diabetes patients had fewer insertions and more deleted nucleotides, which implies abnormalities in thymic rearrangement. Naive, central memory and regulatory TCRB repertoires appeared to be more similar among patients than among healthy donors. Because cDNA rather than genomic DNA was sequenced, highly expressing activated cells could have been over-represented, although no difference in activation and CD3 levels was found between groups. Because the HLA sub-analyses included only small numbers of individuals, any influence of HLA type on TCRB rearrangement was left unresolved. A moderate but significant shortening of TCRB CDR3 length was observed in type 1 diabetes patients in all four CD4+ subsets. Shorter templates might be favored by PCR, yet because patient and control samples were amplified and corrected together, any such skew would affect both groups equally.

In this chain, TRBV7-9 is recombined with TRBJ2-1; a weak D assignment points to TRBD1 (5 bases agree). This clonotype was sampled from a woman aged 25 to 39 in good health. Sequencing was carried out using naive CD4+ T cells from blood. The label giving this sample's cell subset or site can be read as: true naive CD4+ T cells. The DNA reads as follows: TGTGCCAGCAGCACACAGGAGTCCAATGAGCAGTTCTTC. It translates to CASSTQESNEQFF. With all but the CDR3 taken from the reference TRBV7-9 and TRBJ2-1 genes, the full variable domain is: DTGVSQNPRHKITKRGQNVTFRCDPISEHNRLYWYRQTLGQGPEFLTYFQNEAQLEKSRLLSDRFSAERPKGSFSTLEIQRTEQGDSAMYLCASSTQESNEQFFGPGTRLTVL.